The clone carrying this T cell receptor (beta chain) was counted many times. As yet, its antigen is unknown. TCRdb fed the reads into MiXCR, producing one record per CDR3 protein. Of about 700,000 distinct CDR3 sequences listed, 33% are singletons. The sample comes from a study of T cell repertoires in cytomegalovirus infection. V was clipped by 2 bases and J by 6 bases, with 6 bases between them. CDR3 size: 12 residues. Per germline, CDR1 SGHVS and CDR2 FQNEAQ. Specimen: cultured PBMCs, collected from culture after CMV antigen stimulation. The rearrangement uses TRBV7-8 and TRBJ2-3; D remains unclear. The sequence was obtained from a human donor in good health (CMV status not recorded). Some clones in this sample may be carry-over from other donors' samples. The CDR3 region is CASSLRRDTQYF. The CDR3 bases are TGTGCCAGCAGCTTACGGCGGGATACGCAGTATTTT.